These 18 T cell receptor beta chains were all obtained from the same sample, sequenced in a study of blood T cell repertoires in COVID-19. This table comes from immunoSEQ multiplex PCR, and its TCRdb copy is limited to in-frame clones, with some not included. The sample consists of under 250,000 clones, over 80% of them appearing once. The sample consisted of peripheral blood. Every receptor here comes from a woman between 70 and 85 years old with active or convalescent COVID-19.

The J gene is TRBJ2-2, the V gene TRBV6-2 or TRBV6-3; the match to TRBD1 covers 8 bases. The CDR3 is 15 amino acids. CDR1 and CDR2 (germline): MNHEY, SVGEGT. The trim removed 6 bases at V and 3 bases at J, leaving 6 bases unmatched. CDR3 nucleotides: TGTGCCAGCAGCCCCGGGACAGGACACACCGGGGAGCTGTTTTTT. It codes for CASSPGTGHTGELFF.

The chain has TRBV14 and TRBJ2-3; possibly TRBD2 for D (6 bases). The germline V gene has CDR1 SGHDN and CDR2 FVKESK. Trimming shortened V by 0 bases and J by 4 bases, and 11 bases separated the two germline ends. This CDR3 has 15 residues. The CDR3 sequence: CASSQEGREADTQYF. Here the CDR3 DNA reads TGTGCCAGCAGCCAAGAGGGCAGGGAGGCAGATACGCAGTATTTT.

This clone was seen more than once but under ten times. The chain recombines TRBV30 with TRBJ1-2; D gene unclear. The CDR3 totals 11 residues. Germline V gene sequence: CDR1 GTSNPN, CDR2 SVGIG (reference sequence). V was cut by 3 bases and J by 4 bases, with 6 bases left in between. The CDR3 DNA sequence: TGTGCCTGGAGAGCTTCCTATGGCTACACCTTC. It is translated as CAWRASYGYTF.

The chain carries TRBV7-6 and TRBJ1-5; D is unresolved. V was pared by 2 bases and J by 4 bases, with 9 bases between. This CDR3 spans 14 amino acids. CDR1 is SGHVS, CDR2 FNYEAQ, per germline. CDR3 residues: CASSLLQENQPQHF. The CDR3 coding sequence is TGTGCCAGCAGCTTACTTCAAGAGAATCAGCCCCAGCATTTT.

The chain couples TRBV12-5 to TRBJ2-5; TRBD2 matches at 8 bases. The CDR3 is made up of 14 amino acids. Per germline, CDR1 LGHNT and CDR2 FRNRAP. V gave up 6 bases and J gave up 4 bases; unmatched junction bases: 7. This CDR3 reads CASGPGGARETQYF. CDR3 bases: TGTGCTAGTGGCCCCGGGGGGGCGAGAGAGACCCAGTACTTC.

To note about this clone: Distinct nucleotide sequences in the sample also encode this CDR3. The chain recombines TRBV11-2 with TRBJ2-1; 10 bases are a match to TRBD1. The CDR3 is 16 residues long. Germline CDR1 is SGHAT and CDR2 is FQNNGV. Germline trimming cut 6 bases from V and 7 bases from J; bases unmatched to any gene: 12. In DNA form, the CDR3 reads TGTGCCAGCAGGCAGCCGGGACAGGGGATGAGGAATGAGCAGTTCTTC. Amino acid sequence: CASRQPGQGMRNEQFF.

The genes are TRBV10-3 and TRBJ1-3; D gene ambiguous. The V end lost 10 bases, the J end lost 6 bases, and 22 bases lay between the germline ends. The CDR3 loop spans 15 amino acids. Germline V gives CDR1 ENHRY, CDR2 SYGVKD. DNA for the CDR3: TGTGCCAATTGGTCGGGCCCCGCGAGGGAAAACACCATATATTTT. Translated: CANWSGPARENTIYF.

The J gene is TRBJ2-7, the V gene TRBV28, with D perhaps TRBD1 (7 bases). There are 12 residues in the CDR3. Per germline, CDR1 MDHEN and CDR2 SYDVKM. The CDR3 spells CAAEGATYEQYF. The DNA of the CDR3 is TGTGCAGCGGAGGGGGCCACCTACGAGCAGTACTTC.

The chain couples TRBV7-2 to TRBJ2-1; 7 bases match TRBD2. This CDR3 is built from 15 residues. Germline CDR1 reads SGHTA; CDR2 reads FQGNSA. V trimming: 1 base; J trimming: 5 bases; junction bases outside the gene matches: 5. The CDR3 DNA sequence: TGTGCCAGCAGCTTAGTTAGCGGGCGTCACAATGAGCAGTTCTTC. This sequence encodes CASSLVSGRHNEQFF.

This clone was counted a single time. V is TRBV21-1 and J is TRBJ1-1. TRBV21-1 is recorded as a pseudogene. CDR3 length equals 16 residues. CDR3 nucleotide sequence: TGTGCCAGCAGCAAACGGAGGGGTGTGATCGACACTGAAGCTTTCTTT. Its translation is CASSKRRGVIDTEAFF.

This chain links TRBV4-1 with TRBJ2-5; TRBD2 matches 12 bases. The V segment lost 0 bases and the J segment 6 bases; nucleotides outside the gene matches: 8. The CDR3 runs 17 residues. Germline loops: CDR1 MGHRA, CDR2 YSYEKL. The CDR3 loop is CASSQESLAGGLKTQYF. CDR3 nucleotide sequence: TGCGCCAGCAGCCAAGAAAGTCTAGCGGGGGGGCTAAAGACCCAGTACTTC.

The chain recombines TRBV5-5 with TRBJ1-6; D not resolved. CDR3 length: 13 amino acids. The germline V gene has CDR1 SGHKS and CDR2 YYEKEE (reference sequence). The V end was cut by 4 bases, the J end by 10 bases, with 12 bases between. The CDR3 spells CASSLPGNSPLHF. The CDR3 DNA is TGTGCCAGCAGCCTGCCCGGGAACTCACCCCTCCACTTT.

This clone came up a few times. The chain links TRBV29-1 to TRBJ2-7, with 10 bases lining up with TRBD1. The germline gives CDR1 SQVTM, CDR2 ANQGSEA. V lost 4 bases, J lost 5 bases, and 5 bases stayed unmatched. The CDR3 is 13 amino acids. The CDR3 DNA sequence: TGCAGCGTTGTAGGGACAGGGGACCACGAGCAGTACTTC. It translates to CSVVGTGDHEQYF.

The gene calls are TRBV29-1 and TRBJ1-1; 7 bases align to TRBD1. Unmatched junction bases numbered 6, after V lost 0 bases and J lost 5 bases. Germline V gene data show CDR1 as SQVTM and CDR2 as ANQGSEA. This CDR3 is 14 amino acids long. The CDR3 is CSVEEVTGETEAFF. The DNA of the CDR3 is TGCAGCGTTGAAGAGGTAACAGGGGAAACTGAAGCTTTCTTT.

V usage is TRBV7-2 and J usage is TRBJ2-5, with 8 nucleotides matching TRBD2. The germline V gene encodes CDR1 SGHTA and CDR2 FQGNSA. The CDR3 loop spans 14 amino acids. Trimming removed 2 bases from V and 5 bases from J; junction bases left unmatched: 4. DNA for the CDR3: TGTGCCAGCAGCTTAAGAGCGGGGGAGGAGACCCAGTACTTC. Protein sequence: CASSLRAGEETQYF.

This clone was found a few times. The chain uses TRBV12-3 or TRBV12-4 and TRBJ1-1, with 8 bases lining up with TRBD1. The trim removed 5 bases at V and 8 bases at J, leaving 7 bases unmatched. The CDR3 contains 13 residues. The CDR3 DNA sequence: TGTGCCAGCAGTCCGCAACAGGGGGGGGAAGCTTTCTTT. This translates into CASSPQQGGEAFF.

This clone was detected once. The rearrangement joins TRBV2 to TRBJ2-2, with TRBD2 identical over 7 bases. V was pared by 7 bases and J by 6 bases, with 2 bases of the junction left unmatched. This CDR3 has 12 amino acids. Germline lookup yields CDR1 SNHLY and CDR2 FYNNEI. DNA for the CDR3: TGTGCCAGCACCCGGGGGGCCGGGGAGCTGTTTTTT. This sequence encodes CASTRGAGELFF.

The chain recombines TRBV10-1 with TRBJ2-1; weak D call: TRBD2 (5 bases). The CDR3 totals 13 residues. Germline loops: CDR1 WNHNN, CDR2 SYGVQD (reference sequence). V was clipped by 9 bases and J by 6 bases, with 15 bases between them. The CDR3 region is CARRVDGPNEQFF. CDR3 bases: TGCGCCAGGAGGGTGGATGGGCCCAATGAGCAGTTCTTC.